These 18 T cell receptor beta chains were sequenced from one sample in a study of T cell changes during pregnancy in multiple sclerosis. Clones were read by immunoSEQ multiplex PCR, and TCRdb kept only the in-frame ones, dropping some. The sample gives about 67,000 clones, roughly nine tenths of which show up once; about 2.5% is in the top ten. The sequencing used peripheral blood, collected in the first trimester of pregnancy. The receptors shown here come from a female donor with multiple sclerosis, enrolled in a pregnancy study.

V and J are TRBV1 and TRBJ2-7; the tabulated D call, TRBD1, remains unverified against the DNA. TRBV1 constitutes a pseudogene. The CDR3 length is 15 residues. CDR3 sequence (DNA): TGCACCAGCAGCCAAGATCACAGGAACACCTACGAGCAGTACTTC. This encodes CTSSQDHRNTYEQYF.

V is TRBV25-1 and J is TRBJ2-5; 12 bases line up with TRBD1. CDR1 and CDR2 (germline): MGHDK, SYGVNS. The CDR3 runs to 16 residues. J was trimmed by 1 base and V by 2 bases; bases with no gene match: 2. The CDR3 is CASSEGTGGPQETQYF. CDR3 nucleotides: TGTGCCAGCAGTGAAGGGACAGGGGGCCCCCAAGAGACCCAGTACTTC.

The chain employs TRBV7-9 and TRBJ2-2; TRBD1 agrees at 7 bases. Germline assignment: CDR1 SEHNR and CDR2 FQNEAQ (reference sequence). The CDR3 is 18 amino acids. The trim removed 5 bases at V and 3 bases at J, leaving 15 bases unmatched. In DNA, the CDR3 is TGTGCCAGCAGCCACCGTCCTCGCCGGGACAGAGACACCGGGGAGCTGTTTTTT. Amino acids: CASSHRPRRDRDTGELFF.

This chain uses TRBV30 with TRBJ1-2; tentative D call: TRBD1 (5 bases). Germline CDR1 and CDR2: GTSNPN and SVGIG (reference sequence). The CDR3 contains 15 residues. Trimming stripped 0 bases from V and 0 bases from J, with 11 bases between. The CDR3 bases are TGTGCCTGGAGTGTACGGGAGGGGCCTAACTATGGCTACACCTTC. The encoded protein is CAWSVREGPNYGYTF.

This clone was observed once. The chain couples TRBV4-2 to TRBJ1-2; D is possibly TRBD1 (6 bases). Trimming took 4 bases from V and 8 from J, leaving 14 bases between them. Germline loops: CDR1 LGHNA, CDR2 YNFKEQ. This CDR3 comprises 13 residues. CDR3 amino acids: CASSLEKGDGYTF. CDR3 sequence (DNA): TGTGCCAGCAGCCTCGAAAAGGGGGACGGCTACACCTTC.

The genes are TRBV7-2 and TRBJ2-5; possibly TRBD1 for D (6 bases). V lost 1 base and J lost 4, with 19 bases in between. The CDR3 length is 17 residues. The germline V gene encodes CDR1 SGHTA and CDR2 FQGNSA. The CDR3 nucleotides are TGTGCCAGCAGCTTAGTAGGACAGTATCGTACGGTAGAGACCCAGTACTTC. Encoded protein: CASSLVGQYRTVETQYF. Drawing the rest from reference TRBV7-2 and TRBJ2-5, the complete variable domain is GAGVSQSPSNKVTEKGKDVELRCDPISGHTALYWYRQSLGQGLEFLIYFQGNSAPDKSGLPSDRFSAERTGGSVSTLTIQRTQQEDSAVYLCASSLVGQYRTVETQYFGPGTRLLVL.

The chain is built from TRBV7-2 and TRBJ1-2; 7 bases map to TRBD1. The CDR3 has 14 residues. CDR1 and CDR2 from the germline V gene are SGHTA and FQGNSA. Germline trimming cut 5 bases from V and 4 bases from J; bases unmatched to any gene: 7. CDR3 bases: TGTGCCAGCAGCCGACAGGGAAGTACCTATGGCTACACCTTC. It encodes CASSRQGSTYGYTF.

The V and J genes are TRBV10-1 and TRBJ2-3, with 10 positions matching TRBD2. With V trimmed by 7 bases and J by 5 bases, 3 bases remained unmatched. The CDR3 is 13 residues long. The germline V gene encodes CDR1 WNHNN and CDR2 SYGVQD (reference sequence). The CDR3 here is CASTSSGRDTQYF. The DNA for the CDR3 is TGCGCCAGCACTTCTAGCGGGAGAGATACGCAGTATTTT.

The chain employs TRBV13 and TRBJ2-3, with D perhaps matching TRBD2 (5 bases). V lost 0 bases and J 2 bases, leaving 15 bases between the germline ends. CDR3 length equals 17 residues. CDR1 is PRHDT and CDR2 is FYEKMQ in the germline V gene (reference sequence). The CDR3 loop reads CASSLGLSDSNTDTQYF. CDR3 DNA sequence: TGTGCCAGCAGCTTAGGCCTTTCGGACTCGAACACAGATACGCAGTATTTT.

V and J are TRBV7-2 and TRBJ1-1; TRBD1 matches 7 bases. The CDR3 runs 12 residues. The trim removed 3 bases at V and 10 bases at J, leaving 5 bases unmatched. The V gene's germline CDR1 is SGHTA and CDR2 FQGNSA. The CDR3 here is CASSFDRVGAFF. CDR3 nucleotide sequence: TGTGCCAGCAGCTTCGACAGGGTTGGAGCTTTCTTT. The full variable domain, rest sourced from reference TRBV7-2 and TRBJ1-1, is GAGVSQSPSNKVTEKGKDVELRCDPISGHTALYWYRQSLGQGLEFLIYFQGNSAPDKSGLPSDRFSAERTGGSVSTLTIQRTQQEDSAVYLCASSFDRVGAFFGQGTRLTVV.

This clone was counted ten times or more. This rearrangement joins TRBV9 to TRBJ1-2, with 7 bases aligning to TRBD1. The V and J ends lost 1 base and 8 bases, in that order; junction bases with no gene match: 8. The CDR3 covers 14 residues. The germline V gene has CDR1 SGDLS and CDR2 YYNGEE. CDR3 DNA: TGTGCCAGCAGCGTACCGGCAGGGGGTGGGGGCTACACCTTC. Translating gives CASSVPAGGGGYTF.

V gene TRBV5-4 combines with J gene TRBJ2-3; 13 bases line up with TRBD2. The CDR3 runs 14 residues. CDR1 is SGHNT, CDR2 YYREEE, per germline (reference sequence). The junction had 1 base not matched to a gene; V was cut back by 3 bases and J by 6 bases. CDR3 protein: CASSWGLAGDTQYF. The CDR3 DNA sequence: TGTGCCAGCAGCTGGGGACTAGCGGGGGATACGCAGTATTTT. The full variable domain, in which reference TRBV5-4 and TRBJ2-3 provide the parts outside the CDR3, is ETGVTQSPTHLIKTRGQQVTLRCSSQSGHNTVSWYQQALGQGPQFIFQYYREEENGRGNFPPRFSGLQFPNYSSELNVNALELDDSALYLCASSWGLAGDTQYFGPGTRLTVL.

This rearrangement joins TRBV5-1 to TRBJ2-6; tentatively, D is TRBD1 (6 bases). V gave up 0 bases and J gave up 4 bases, with 14 bases separating them. This CDR3 spans 17 amino acids. The germline V gene encodes CDR1 SGHRS and CDR2 YFSETQ. CDR3 in amino acids: CASSLAEGVVGANVLTF. The CDR3 DNA is TGCGCCAGCAGCTTGGCCGAGGGGGTCGTCGGGGCCAACGTCCTGACTTTC.

The rearrangement uses TRBV7-9 and TRBJ1-5; perhaps TRBD1 as D (6 bases). The CDR3 runs 14 residues. The ends were cut back, 5 bases at V and 6 bases at J, with 14 bases in the middle. Germline assignment: CDR1 SEHNR and CDR2 FQNEAQ (reference sequence). The CDR3 coding sequence is TGTGCCAGCAGCCCCCAGGGGCAGGGTCAGCCCCAGCATTTT. Its protein is CASSPQGQGQPQHF.

The rearrangement joins TRBV20-1 to TRBJ2-3; perhaps TRBD1 as D (6 bases). V lost 2 bases and J 11 bases, leaving 11 bases between the germline ends. Germline CDR1 DFQATT, CDR2 SNEGSKA (reference sequence). The CDR3 extends over 11 amino acids. CDR3: CSARQGFKQYF. CDR3 DNA: TGCAGTGCTAGACAGGGGTTTAAGCAGTATTTT.

The V and J genes are TRBV2 and TRBJ2-5; 14 nucleotides line up with TRBD2. The CDR3 is 18 amino acids. V lost 0 bases, J lost 4 bases, and 7 bases stayed unmatched. CDR1 SNHLY and CDR2 FYNNEI come from the germline V gene. The CDR3 coding sequence is TGTGCCAGCAGTGAAGCGGGACTAGCGGGAGTAAGGCCAGAGACCCAGTACTTC. As protein: CASSEAGLAGVRPETQYF. The full variable domain, in which reference TRBV2 and TRBJ2-5 provide the parts outside the CDR3, is EPEVTQTPSHQVTQMGQEVILRCVPISNHLYFYWYRQILGQKVEFLVSFYNNEISEKSEIFDDQFSVERPDGSNFTLKIRSTKLEDSAMYFCASSEAGLAGVRPETQYFGPGTRLLVL.

The rearrangement links TRBV6-1 to TRBJ2-7; D might be TRBD1 (6 bases). CDR3 length: 13 residues. Germline CDR1 is MNHNS and CDR2 is SASEGT. V was shortened by 6 bases and J by 1 base, with 10 bases between the two germline ends. The chain's CDR3 is CASSRTESYEQYF. The CDR3 nucleotides are TGTGCCAGCAGCCGGACAGAGTCCTACGAGCAGTACTTC.

This chain uses TRBV19 with TRBJ2-1, with 9 bases aligning to TRBD2. Germline V lookup: CDR1 LNHDA, CDR2 SQIVND (reference sequence). CDR3 length: 18 amino acids. V lost 4 bases, J lost 0 bases, and 10 bases stayed unmatched. CDR3 in amino acids: CASSSQDLAGSSYNEQFF. In nucleotides, the CDR3 is TGTGCCAGTAGTAGCCAGGACCTAGCGGGGAGCTCCTACAATGAGCAGTTCTTC. Full variable domain (remainder filled in from reference TRBV19 and TRBJ2-1): DGGITQSPKYLFRKEGQNVTLSCEQNLNHDAMYWYRQDPGQGLRLIYYSQIVNDFQKGDIAEGYSVSREKKESFPLTVTSAQKNPTAFYLCASSSQDLAGSSYNEQFFGPGTRLTVL.